This TCR beta chain was captured in a study of blood T cell repertoires in COVID-19. TCRdb keeps only in-frame clones here, not all; method: immunoSEQ multiplex PCR. The data contain more than 75,000 clones, about 89% of them singletons. Looked up from germline, CDR1 is MNHNY and CDR2 is SVGAGI (reference sequence). There are 10 residues in the CDR3. V was trimmed by 6 bases and J by 7 bases, leaving 6 bases between them. The sequence was collected from a man in his fifties with COVID-19, enrolled during active disease. Sequencing input: peripheral blood. The chain combines TRBV6-6 with TRBJ1-1; D is unclear. The CDR3 nucleotides read TGTGCCAGCAGGCAGAATGAAGCTTTCTTT. Its protein is CASRQNEAFF.